This T cell receptor (beta chain) was sequenced during a study of glioma-infiltrating T cells after dendritic cell vaccination (dated by TCRdb to about 2016). With regard to the full study: The cohort included around 15 glioblastoma patients drawn from Phase I and II dendritic cell vaccination trials, of whom 9 were newly diagnosed and 6 had recurrent disease. Patients received autologous tumor lysate-pulsed dendritic cell vaccination between 2003 and 2012. To make the vaccine, monocyte-derived dendritic cells were cultured for roughly seven days with IL-4 and GM-CSF and then pulsed overnight with autologous tumor lysate. Three intradermal dendritic cell vaccine injections were administered to patients at biweekly intervals in the arm below the axilla. In glioblastoma patients vaccinated with dendritic cells, deep sequencing of TCR beta CDR3 regions served to measure the amount of tumor-infiltrating lymphocytes and to compare repertoires between tumor and blood. Survival after dendritic cell vaccination was correlated with TCR sequencing metrics, including TIL content and tumor-blood repertoire overlap. The paper's findings and limits, for the study overall: The response model built on TCR overlap across three groups was characterized as speculative, with prospective validation still needed. Higher estimated pretreatment TIL content predicted longer time to progression and overall survival after dendritic cell vaccination. TCR clonality showed no direct relationship with survival, which suggests that a diverse polyclonal response may matter. The cohort was small and heterogeneous, with few patients having full blood and tumor sets and even fewer initial-recurrent tumor pairs.

TCRB CDR3 regions were amplified from about 2 ug genomic DNA, or all available DNA if less, using the immunoSEQ assay. Multiplex PCR used 60 forward primers for TCR V beta segments and 13 reverse primers for J beta segments. Synthetic control templates were spiked into each sample at limiting dilution to estimate reads per starting template. Reads of 87 bp were generated by sequencing on the Illumina HiSeq System. As for how the authors treated the data: To remove PCR and sequencing errors, closely related sequences were merged with a nearest neighbor algorithm. TCR overlap was defined as the percentage of unique tumor TCR beta sequences that were also found in the peripheral blood of the same patient. The immuneACCESS repertoire file appears here via TCRdb, limited to in-frame rearrangements. These files lack a portion of the clones; in checked studies, under half of the deficit traces to unresolved V genes, and the cause of the others is not known. That table gives V, J and clone size, and the DNA gave D and trimming. The sample records about 25,000 clones, around nine tenths of which are singletons. Roughly 2.9% of the sample lies in the top ten.

This sample's time point label indicates: after dendritic cell vaccination, including at tumor progression/relapse. To be selected, patients needed enough residual fresh-frozen tumor tissue and more than two years of available survival data. Although molecular status otherwise differed among the glioblastoma patients, no patient had an isocitrate dehydrogenase mutation. PBMC were collected before vaccination, two weeks after the third vaccination, and at tumor progression if tumor progression occurred. The Qiagen DNeasy Blood extraction Kit was used to extract genomic DNA. In its sample, this clone was seen a few times. This receptor's antigen is unknown. No base-level quality is on record; no much larger clone is a single base apart. Specimen: blood, collected after dendritic cell vaccination. This sequence was found in a human donor with glioblastoma.

The DNA reads TGTGCCAGCAAGGCGGGGGGGGCCTCAAACATTCAGTACTTC. Its protein product is CASKAGGASNIQYF. The chain employs TRBV28 and TRBJ2-4; 9 bases in between match TRBD2. Sequences MDHEN (CDR1) and SYDVKM (CDR2) are obtained from the germline V gene. The junction shows trimming of 7 bases on V and 6 bases on J, and the gene matches do not reach 7 bases of it. The CDR3 sequence holds 14 residues, the cysteine and phenylalanine included. Solely the CDR3 DNA is kept, with 42 bases framed from the first base.